Below are 28 T cell receptor beta chains sequenced from a single sample in a study of T-cell memory formation after mild COVID-19. One entry per CDR3 protein results from TCRdb running MiXCR on the 5' RACE reads. The repertoire holds approximately 450,000 distinct CDR3 sequences, with over 15% as singletons. Input material: PBMCs or a T cell subset sorted from them (not recorded which). The receptors stem from an adult woman who had mild COVID-19 (a few samples of this study predate the infection). Cell type and time point are not known.

The V call is TRBV6-5, the J call TRBJ2-5; D is possibly TRBD1 or TRBD2 (6 bases each). CDR3 length: 14 residues. Germline assignment: CDR1 MNHEY and CDR2 SVGAGI. V lost 0 bases and J lost 5, with 10 bases in between. The chain's CDR3 is CASSYSEGGETQYF. CDR3 coding DNA: TGTGCCAGCAGTTACTCAGAGGGGGGCGAGACCCAGTACTTC.

The V and J genes are TRBV15 and TRBJ2-6; D not resolved. CDR3 length: 15 residues. Germline assignment: CDR1 LNHNV and CDR2 YYDKDF (reference sequence). Deletions cut 0 bases from V and 1 base from J, with 4 bases between. CDR3 DNA: TGTGCCACCAGCAGAGAGGGGTCTGGGGCCAACGTCCTGACTTTC. Amino acids: CATSREGSGANVLTF. The whole variable domain, filled in from reference TRBV15 and TRBJ2-6, reads DAMVIQNPRYQVTQFGKPVTLSCSQTLNHNVMYWYQQKSSQAPKLLFHYYDKDFNNEADTPDNFQSRRPNTSFCFLDIRSPGLGDTAMYLCATSREGSGANVLTFGAGSRLTVL.

This rearrangement joins TRBV24-1 to TRBJ2-3, with D perhaps assigned TRBD1 or TRBD2 (5 bases each). The CDR3 length is 14 residues. The V end lost 5 bases, the J end lost 2 bases, and 10 bases lay between the germline ends. Germline loops: CDR1 KGHDR, CDR2 SFDVKD. The CDR3 region has the DNA TGTGCCACCAGTGTCCCAGGGACCACAGATACGCAGTATTTT. Protein: CATSVPGTTDTQYF.

On this clonotype: Just one base apart from a much larger clone, this may be a read error. CDR3 amino acids: CASSFNWGEKFF. Here the CDR3 DNA reads TGTGCCAGCAGCTTCAACTGGGGTGAGAAGTTCTTC. The rearrangement links TRBV7-2 to TRBJ2-1; D remains ambiguous. From germline, CDR1 is SGHTA and CDR2 FQGNSA. CDR3 length: 12 amino acids.

This clonotype has only a few counts. CDR3 protein: CASRLDQSSYNEQFF. The CDR3 nucleotides are TGTGCCAGCAGACTGGACCAAAGCTCCTACAATGAGCAGTTCTTC. This chain connects TRBV2 to TRBJ2-1; D is unresolved. Germline values: CDR1 SNHLY, CDR2 FYNNEI. The CDR3 totals 15 residues. The V end was cut by 6 bases, the J end by 0 bases, with 12 bases between.

The chain links TRBV20-1 to TRBJ1-1; D not resolved. From germline, CDR1 is DFQATT and CDR2 SNEGSKA (reference sequence). This CDR3 contains 11 residues. This chain's CDR3 is CRTPGNTEAFF. The DNA for the CDR3 is TGCAGGACACCAGGAAACACTGAAGCTTTCTTT.

In DNA form, the CDR3 reads TGCAGTGCCTCCCCGGGGGGCAGCTTCTCTGGAAACACCATATATTTT. It yields the protein CSASPGGSFSGNTIYF. The genes are TRBV20-1 and TRBJ1-3; the D gene is possibly TRBD1 (6 bases). Germline V gives CDR1 DFQATT, CDR2 SNEGSKA (reference sequence). This CDR3 has 16 residues. V lost 6 bases to trimming and J lost 0 bases, with 18 bases between them.

This sequence joins TRBV6-5 and TRBJ2-7, with D perhaps TRBD1 (6 bases). Germline lookup yields CDR1 MNHEY and CDR2 SVGAGI. CDR3 length equals 14 residues. Trimming stripped 4 bases from V and 2 bases from J, with 12 bases between. The CDR3 DNA is TGTGCCAGCAGTTTAGGGGGAACTGCCTACGAGCAGTACTTC. Translated, it gives CASSLGGTAYEQYF.

This clonotype was counted only a few times. V gene TRBV7-9 combines with J gene TRBJ1-4; D is uncertain. CDR3 size: 10 residues. Trimming stripped 10 bases from V and 12 bases from J, with 12 bases between. Germline V gene data show CDR1 as SEHNR and CDR2 as FQNEAQ (reference sequence). This CDR3 is CATRGEELFF. The CDR3 DNA follows: TGTGCCACCCGCGGGGAGGAACTGTTTTTT.

This clonotype was counted between two and nine times. The rearrangement joins TRBV27 to TRBJ2-2; TRBD1 might be the D (6 bases). Per the germline V gene, CDR1 is MNHEY and CDR2 is SMNVEV (reference sequence). V was pared by 1 base and J by 6 bases, with 12 bases between. This CDR3 region has 15 residues. CDR3 loop: CASSLFNRVSGELFF. CDR3 in DNA: TGTGCCAGCAGTTTATTTAACAGGGTTTCCGGGGAGCTGTTTTTT.

V is TRBV24-1 and J is TRBJ1-5; no firm D call. In germline, CDR1 is KGHDR, CDR2 SFDVKD. V was trimmed by 3 bases and J by 3 bases, leaving 8 bases between them. CDR3 length: 14 amino acids. In DNA, the CDR3 is TGTGCCACCAGTGATCCGGTCTCCAATCAGCCCCAGCATTTT. Translating it yields CATSDPVSNQPQHF.

Note on this clonotype: An end of the junction differs from the germline gene, which may be a read error. This sequence joins TRBV12-3 or TRBV12-4 and TRBJ1-5, with D uncertain. This CDR3 is built from 11 residues. Here the CDR3 DNA reads TGTGCCAGCAGTAACGCCGGGCCCCATCATTTT. This encodes CASSNAGPHHF.

The rearrangement joins TRBV12-3 or TRBV12-4 to TRBJ2-7; 11 bases fit TRBD2. V trimming: 8 bases; J trimming: 6 bases; junction bases outside the gene matches: 9. This CDR3 comprises 14 residues. This CDR3 reads CASGRLAGTGEQYF. As DNA, the CDR3 is TGTGCCAGCGGCAGACTAGCGGGAACAGGCGAGCAGTACTTC.

The CDR3 here is CASSSGTGETQYF. CDR3 nucleotides: TGTGCCAGCAGTTCTGGGACAGGGGAGACCCAGTACTTC. The rearrangement links TRBV12-3 or TRBV12-4 to TRBJ2-5; 9 bases agree with TRBD1. The CDR3 is made up of 13 amino acids. With V trimmed by 4 bases and J by 5 bases, 2 bases remained unmatched.

This chain uses TRBV4-1 with TRBJ2-3, with 12 bases aligning to TRBD2. In germline, CDR1 is MGHRA, CDR2 YSYEKL. This CDR3 has 16 residues. J gave up 6 bases and V 4 bases, and 8 bases lay outside the gene matches. This CDR3 is CASSLSSGGARDTQYF. In DNA form, the CDR3 reads TGCGCCAGCAGCCTGTCTAGCGGGGGGGCCAGGGATACGCAGTATTTT.

The rearrangement links TRBV6-1 to TRBJ1-2; D is uncertain. The germline V and J ends were trimmed by 6 bases and 6 bases, with 8 bases remaining between them. The CDR3 loop spans 11 amino acids. CDR1 is MNHNS, CDR2 SASEGT, per germline. The CDR3 nucleotides are TGTGCCAGCAGAATTCGTGATGGCTACACCTTC. Translation: CASRIRDGYTF.

This clonotype was seen many times. The rearrangement links TRBV12-3 or TRBV12-4 to TRBJ2-1, with D tentatively TRBD2 (6 bases). V was shortened by 6 bases and J by 5 bases, with 20 bases between the two germline ends. This CDR3 contains 16 residues. CDR3 DNA: TGTGCCAGCAGATTTCTAAGCGGGTTAAGGGACAATGAGCAGTTCTTC. Translating gives CASRFLSGLRDNEQFF.

This sequence joins TRBV20-1 and TRBJ2-7; possible D gene TRBD2, 5 bases. Germline assignment: CDR1 DFQATT and CDR2 SNEGSKA (reference sequence). V lost 0 bases and J lost 3, with 15 bases in between. The CDR3 consists of 15 residues. The CDR3 DNA sequence: TGCAGTGCTAGAGAAGGTAGCGCCCTTTTCTACGAGCAGTACTTC. It yields the protein CSAREGSALFYEQYF.

The chain couples TRBV20-1 to TRBJ2-7, with a tentative D call TRBD2 (7 bases). There are 14 residues in the CDR3. V lost 3 bases and J 0 bases, leaving 12 bases between the germline ends. Germline V gene data show CDR1 as DFQATT and CDR2 as SNEGSKA (reference sequence). CDR3: CSASRGGASYEQYF. The CDR3 DNA is TGCAGTGCTAGTCGAGGGGGGGCCTCCTACGAGCAGTACTTC.

The chain recombines TRBV30 with TRBJ1-5; 7 bases fit TRBD1. Germline CDR1 is GTSNPN and CDR2 is SVGIG (reference sequence). CDR3 length: 13 residues. V shed 6 bases and J 3 bases; nucleotides not matched to a gene: 5. The CDR3 DNA is TGTGCCTGCTCGACAGGGAACAATCAGCCCCAGCATTTT. This gives the protein CACSTGNNQPQHF.

This clonotype was seen at least ten times. This chain uses TRBV3-1 with TRBJ2-2; D ambiguous. V shed 1 base and J shed 0 bases, with 3 bases lying between them. CDR1 and CDR2 from the germline V gene are LGHDT and YNNKEL (reference sequence). The CDR3 covers 14 residues. CDR3 bases: TGTGCCAGCAGCCAAGGCCCGAACACCGGGGAGCTGTTTTTT. Encoded protein: CASSQGPNTGELFF.

This clonotype was seen more than once but under ten times. The rearrangement links TRBV5-1 to TRBJ2-1, with 12 positions matching TRBD1. The CDR3 length is 16 residues. CDR1 is SGHRS, CDR2 YFSETQ, per germline. J lost 7 bases, V lost 3 bases, and 8 bases had no gene match. The CDR3 here is CASSSEGQGAWNEQFF. The CDR3 nucleotides are TGCGCCAGCAGCTCGGAGGGACAGGGGGCTTGGAATGAGCAGTTCTTC.

The chain carries TRBV7-6 and TRBJ1-1; no clear D. This CDR3 has 15 amino acids. Germline V gene data show CDR1 as SGHVS and CDR2 as FNYEAQ. V was shortened by 5 bases and J by 3 bases, with 16 bases between the two germline ends. The CDR3 DNA reads as TGTGCCAGCAGCCGAAGGTTGGGCTTGGACACTGAAGCTTTCTTT. Amino acids: CASSRRLGLDTEAFF.

This clonotype was seen only a few times. This chain links TRBV6-1 with TRBJ1-1, with unresolved D. The V gene lost 5 bases and the J gene lost 7 bases, with 20 bases spanning the gap. Germline V gene sequence: CDR1 MNHNS, CDR2 SASEGT. The CDR3 has 15 amino acids. This CDR3 reads CASSPLTTSPGEAFF. CDR3 coding DNA: TGTGCCAGCAGTCCCCTGACGACCAGCCCCGGTGAAGCTTTCTTT.

This chain connects TRBV24-1 to TRBJ2-1; TRBD2 aligns across 8 bases. From germline, CDR1 is KGHDR and CDR2 SFDVKD. Trimming at V came to 4 bases and at J to 3 bases, leaving 10 bases not matched to a gene. This CDR3 is built from 17 residues. The CDR3, as DNA: TGTGCCACCAGTGACCCTAGTAGCGGGACGTTCTACAATGAGCAGTTCTTC. It yields the protein CATSDPSSGTFYNEQFF.

V usage is TRBV5-6 and J usage is TRBJ2-5; possible D gene TRBD2, 6 bases. CDR3 length: 16 amino acids. The V and J ends lost 4 bases and 5 bases respectively, with 21 bases between them. The germline gives CDR1 SGHDT, CDR2 YYEEEE. The CDR3 protein is CASSPGLLRQAETQYF. CDR3 nucleotides: TGTGCCAGCAGCCCGGGACTGCTACGGCAGGCCGAGACCCAGTACTTC.

The sample holds a few counts of this clonotype. The gene calls are TRBV6-6 and TRBJ2-3; possible D gene TRBD1, 5 bases. The CDR3 is 16 amino acids. V was pared by 2 bases and J by 2 bases, with 14 bases between. Germline V gene sequence: CDR1 MNHNY, CDR2 SVGAGI (reference sequence). CDR3 loop: CASSYGSGPVTDTQYF. CDR3 bases: TGTGCCAGCAGTTACGGGTCAGGGCCCGTCACAGATACGCAGTATTTT.

The chain has TRBV5-1 and TRBJ2-7; 8 bases align to TRBD1. Germline trimming cut 0 bases from V and 7 bases from J; bases unmatched to any gene: 6. The CDR3 spans 14 residues. Germline CDR1 reads SGHRS; CDR2 reads YFSETQ. The DNA for the CDR3 is TGCGCCAGCAGCTTGGGGCAGGGGGCTGAGGAGCAGTACTTC. It yields the protein CASSLGQGAEEQYF. Drawing the rest from reference TRBV5-1 and TRBJ2-7, the complete variable domain is KAGVTQTPRYLIKTRGQQVTLSCSPISGHRSVSWYQQTPGQGLQFLFEYFSETQRNKGNFPGRFSGRQFSNSRSEMNVSTLELGDSALYLCASSLGQGAEEQYFGPGTRLTVT.